This entry features one T cell receptor (beta chain) sequence. Its target is unknown. The observed sequence ends 3 residues before the CDR3 terminus, with the missing tail filled in from the germline J gene. The sample originates from a study of T cells in women clearing cervical HPV infection. Study-level results: Repertoire richness, not evenness, was significantly elevated in CIN3+ cases versus controls.

The CDR3 totals 14 residues. In germline, CDR1 is SNHLY, CDR2 FYNNEI. TCRdb's table, derived via immunoSEQ multiplex PCR, lists solely in-frame clones and lacks some. The sample's table shows 46,000 or so clones. This TCR derives from a woman aged 18 to 75 with a cervical HPV16 infection that either progressed to CIN3+ or cleared (not recorded which). The sample comprised blood buffy coat. The chain carries TRBV2 and TRBJ1-2; TRBD1 aligns across 10 bases. The CDR3 loop is CASSLDRGSYDYTF. CDR3 DNA (partial): TGTGCCAGCAGCCTGGACAGGGGGAGCTACGAC.